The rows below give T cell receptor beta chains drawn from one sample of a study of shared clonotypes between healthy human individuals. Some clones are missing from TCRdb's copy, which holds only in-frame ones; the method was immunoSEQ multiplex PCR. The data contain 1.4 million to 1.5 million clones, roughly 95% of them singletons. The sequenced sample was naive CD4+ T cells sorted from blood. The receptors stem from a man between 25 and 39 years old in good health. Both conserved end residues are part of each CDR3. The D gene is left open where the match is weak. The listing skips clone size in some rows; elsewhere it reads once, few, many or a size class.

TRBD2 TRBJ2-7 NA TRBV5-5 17 CASSGPPGRDRSYEQYF TGTGCCAGCAGCGGGCCTCCGGGGAGGGACCGCTCCTACGAGCAGTACTTC
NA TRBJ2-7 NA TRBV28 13 CASSTRGIYEQYF TGTGCCAGCAGTACCCGTGGAATATACGAGCAGTACTTC
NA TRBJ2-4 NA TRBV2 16 CASTLLVVGLGNIQYF TGTGCCAGCACCTTGTTGGTAGTCGGACTTGGCAACATTCAGTACTTC
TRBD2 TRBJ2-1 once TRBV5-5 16 CASSSLAGSSYNEQFF TGTGCCAGCAGCTCGCTAGCGGGAAGCTCCTACAATGAGCAGTTCTTC
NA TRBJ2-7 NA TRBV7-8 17 CASSLAWRASSSYEQYF TGTGCCAGCAGCTTAGCGTGGAGGGCTTCTAGCTCCTACGAGCAGTACTTC
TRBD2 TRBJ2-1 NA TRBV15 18 CATSRDFGAGTSDNEQFF TGTGCCACCAGCAGAGATTTCGGGGCTGGGACTAGCGACAATGAGCAGTTCTTC
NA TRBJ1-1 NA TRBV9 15 CASSPRGGWDTEAFF TGTGCCAGCAGCCCCCGCGGGGGGTGGGACACTGAAGCTTTCTTT
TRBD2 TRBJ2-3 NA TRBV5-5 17 CASSLKSRGKSTDTQYF TGTGCCAGCAGCTTGAAGTCGCGGGGGAAGAGCACAGATACGCAGTATTTT
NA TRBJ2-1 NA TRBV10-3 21 CAISPYPSTGVLRELTNEQFF TGTGCCATCAGCCCTTATCCTTCTACAGGGGTTTTGCGGGAGCTAACGAATGAGCAGTTCTTC
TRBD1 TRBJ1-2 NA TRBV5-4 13 CASSSTGERGYTF TGTGCCAGCAGCTCGACAGGGGAACGTGGCTACACCTTC
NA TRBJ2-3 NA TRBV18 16 CASSLLGDFSTDTQYF TGTGCCAGCTCACTTTTAGGGGATTTCAGCACAGATACGCAGTATTTT
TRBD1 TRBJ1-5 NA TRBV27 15 CASTNAGGSNQPQHF TGTGCCAGCACCAATGCAGGGGGCTCTAATCAGCCCCAGCATTTT
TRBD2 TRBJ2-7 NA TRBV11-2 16 CASSLSSGSDLYEQYF TGTGCCAGCAGCCTCTCTAGCGGGAGTGATCTCTACGAGCAGTACTTC
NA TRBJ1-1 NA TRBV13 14 CASSLVAKNTEAFF TGTGCCAGCAGCTTAGTGGCGAAGAACACTGAAGCTTTCTTT
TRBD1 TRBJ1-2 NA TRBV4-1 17 CASSQDVAGGLDYGYTF TGCGCCAGCAGCCAAGATGTGGCAGGGGGCCTTGACTATGGCTACACCTTC
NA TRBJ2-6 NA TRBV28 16 CASRQGPSSGANVLTF TGTGCCAGCAGACAGGGACCTTCCTCTGGGGCCAACGTCCTGACTTTC
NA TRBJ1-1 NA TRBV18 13 CASSQGSNTEAFF TGTGCCAGCTCACAAGGTTCCAACACTGAAGCTTTCTTT
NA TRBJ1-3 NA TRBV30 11 CAWTPGNTIYF TGTGCCTGGACTCCTGGAAACACCATATATTTT
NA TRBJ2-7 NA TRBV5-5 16 CASSPGSHPTSYEQYF TGTGCCAGCAGCCCAGGATCCCATCCAACGTCCTACGAGCAGTACTTC
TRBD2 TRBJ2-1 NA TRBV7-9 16 CASSLAPRGSDNEQFF TGTGCCAGCAGCTTAGCGCCGCGCGGGAGTGACAATGAGCAGTTCTTC
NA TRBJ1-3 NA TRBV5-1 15 CASSPDTDSGNTIYF TGCGCCAGCAGCCCGGACACCGACTCTGGAAACACCATATATTTT
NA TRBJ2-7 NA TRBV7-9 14 CASSRGTPSYEQYF TGTGCCAGCAGCAGAGGGACTCCGTCCTACGAGCAGTACTTC
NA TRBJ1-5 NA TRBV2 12 CASSEGNQPQHF TGTGCCAGCAGTGAAGGGAATCAGCCCCAGCATTTT
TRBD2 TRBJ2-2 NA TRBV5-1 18 CASSSGLAGGPNTGELFF TGCGCCAGCAGCTCTGGACTAGCGGGAGGGCCGAACACCGGGGAGCTGTTTTTT
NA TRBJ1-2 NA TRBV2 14 CASTRGGEQYGYTF TGTGCCAGCACCCGAGGAGGGGAACAATATGGCTACACCTTC
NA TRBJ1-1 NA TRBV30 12 CAWEAETTSAFF TGTGCCTGGGAGGCAGAAACGACATCGGCTTTCTTT
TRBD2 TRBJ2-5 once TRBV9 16 CASSLGTSGDQETQYF TGTGCCAGCAGCCTCGGGACTAGCGGGGACCAAGAGACCCAGTACTTC
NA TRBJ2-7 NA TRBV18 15 CASSRDEGSYYEQYF TGTGCCAGCTCACGGGACGAGGGATCCTACTACGAGCAGTACTTC
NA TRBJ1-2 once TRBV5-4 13 CASSPSYRAGYTF TGTGCCAGCAGCCCCTCCTACAGGGCTGGCTACACCTTC
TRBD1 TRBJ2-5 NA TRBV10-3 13 CAICQGQGETQYF TGTGCCATCTGTCAGGGACAGGGGGAGACCCAGTACTTC
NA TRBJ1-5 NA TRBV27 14 CASRRRGSNQPQHF TGTGCCAGCAGGAGGCGGGGAAGCAATCAGCCCCAGCATTTT
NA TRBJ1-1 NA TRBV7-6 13 CASSWGGIAEAFF TGTGCCAGCAGCTGGGGGGGGATCGCTGAAGCTTTCTTT
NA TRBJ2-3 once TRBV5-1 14 CASSLAGPLDTQYF TGCGCCAGCAGCTTGGCCGGGCCTTTAGATACGCAGTATTTT
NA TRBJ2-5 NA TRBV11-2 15 CASSLVRTIQETQYF TGTGCCAGCAGCTTAGTCAGGACGATACAAGAGACCCAGTACTTC
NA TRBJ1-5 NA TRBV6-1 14 CATRQVGADQPQHF TGTGCCACCCGACAGGTAGGGGCCGATCAGCCCCAGCATTTT
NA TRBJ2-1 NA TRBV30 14 CAWSVNLEYNEQFF TGTGCCTGGAGTGTAAACCTAGAATACAATGAGCAGTTCTTC
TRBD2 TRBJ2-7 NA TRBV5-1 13 CASRSGSPGEQYF TGCGCCAGCAGGAGCGGGAGTCCGGGCGAGCAGTACTTC
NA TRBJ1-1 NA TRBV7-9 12 CASSYTETEAFF TGTGCCAGCAGCTATACAGAGACTGAAGCTTTCTTT
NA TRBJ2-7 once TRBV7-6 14 CASSFGRNSYEQYF TGTGCCAGCAGCTTCGGACGGAATTCCTACGAGCAGTACTTC
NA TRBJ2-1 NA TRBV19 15 CASSTTRSSYNEQFF TGTGCCAGTAGCACAACAAGGAGCTCCTACAATGAGCAGTTCTTC
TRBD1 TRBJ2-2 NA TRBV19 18 CASKGARVGTGRAGELFF TGTGCCAGTAAGGGGGCACGAGTAGGTACGGGCCGGGCCGGGGAGCTGTTTTTT
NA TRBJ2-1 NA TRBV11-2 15 CASSLVVSSYNEQFF TGTGCCAGCAGCTTAGTAGTCAGCTCCTACAATGAGCAGTTCTTC
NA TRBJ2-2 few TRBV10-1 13 CASSGGNTGELFF TGCGCCAGCAGTGGGGGGAACACCGGGGAGCTGTTTTTT
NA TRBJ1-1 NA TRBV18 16 CASSPSQALENTEAFF TGTGCCAGCTCACCGAGTCAGGCATTGGAGAACACTGAAGCTTTCTTT
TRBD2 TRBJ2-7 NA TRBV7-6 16 CASSYGTSGEGGEQYF TGTGCCAGCAGTTATGGGACTAGCGGTGAGGGAGGCGAGCAGTACTTC
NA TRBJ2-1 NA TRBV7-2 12 CASSLQGNEQFF TGTGCCAGCAGCTTACAGGGCAATGAGCAGTTCTTC
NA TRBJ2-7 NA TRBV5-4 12 CASSFRNYEQYF TGTGCCAGCAGCTTTCGCAACTACGAGCAGTACTTC
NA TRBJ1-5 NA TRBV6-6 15 CASSRVGEGNQPQHF TGTGCCAGCAGTCGCGTCGGGGAGGGCAATCAGCCCCAGCATTTT
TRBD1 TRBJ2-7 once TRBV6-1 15 CASSGVDRVRNEQYF TGTGCCAGCAGTGGAGTAGACAGGGTAAGGAACGAGCAGTACTTC
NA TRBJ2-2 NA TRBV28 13 CASSTPGSRDLFF TGTGCCAGCAGTACCCCGGGCAGCCGGGATTTGTTTTTT
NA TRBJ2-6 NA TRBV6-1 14 CASGLNSGANVLTF TGTGCCAGCGGCTTAAACTCTGGGGCCAACGTCCTGACTTTC